Detailed here is one T cell receptor (beta chain). The quantity of DNA used in unsorted PBMC replicate PCRs was roughly 320 ng, corresponding to about 30,000 T cell genomes. Unsorted PBMC DNA sequencing spanned ten immunoSEQ deep assay plates. Sequenced by immunoSEQ multiplex PCR; TCRdb stores in-frame clones only, minus some. This repertoire shows a few hundred thousand clones, just over 75% found once; its top ten account for more than 10%. This CDR3 spans 12 amino acids. Trimming pared 5 bases from V and 3 bases from J, leaving 7 bases between. CDR1 and CDR2 (germline): MNHNY, SVGAGI (reference sequence). These data belong to a study of shared clonotypes between healthy human individuals. Study as a whole: Donor composition was a couple of women and a few men, aged 18 to 49.

This chain connects TRBV6-6 to TRBJ1-1; D is undetermined. Sequencing used PBMCs. The receptor was derived from a middle-aged woman in good health. Some clones in this sample may be carry-over from other donors' samples. The CDR3 here is CASSDAYTEAFF. The CDR3 nucleotides are TGTGCCAGCAGTGACGCCTACACTGAAGCTTTCTTT.